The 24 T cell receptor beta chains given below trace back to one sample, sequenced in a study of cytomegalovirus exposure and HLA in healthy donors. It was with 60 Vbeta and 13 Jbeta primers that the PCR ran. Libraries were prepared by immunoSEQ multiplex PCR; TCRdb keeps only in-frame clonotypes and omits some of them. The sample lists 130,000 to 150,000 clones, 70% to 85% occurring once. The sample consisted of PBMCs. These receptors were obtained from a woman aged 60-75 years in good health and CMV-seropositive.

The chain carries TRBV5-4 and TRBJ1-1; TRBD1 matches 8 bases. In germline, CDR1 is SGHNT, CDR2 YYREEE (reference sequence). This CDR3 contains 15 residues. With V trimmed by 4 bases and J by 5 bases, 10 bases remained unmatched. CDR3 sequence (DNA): TGTGCCAGCAGCCCACGCCAGGGGGCGCGGACTGAAGCTTTCTTT. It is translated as CASSPRQGARTEAFF.

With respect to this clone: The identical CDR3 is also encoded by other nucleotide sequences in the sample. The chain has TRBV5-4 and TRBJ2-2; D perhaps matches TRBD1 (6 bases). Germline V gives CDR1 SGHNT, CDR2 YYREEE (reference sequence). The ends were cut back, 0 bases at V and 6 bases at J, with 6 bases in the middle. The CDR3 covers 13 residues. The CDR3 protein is CASSLDRAGELFF. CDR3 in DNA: TGTGCCAGCAGCTTGGACAGGGCCGGGGAGCTGTTTTTT. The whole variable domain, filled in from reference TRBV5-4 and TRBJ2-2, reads ETGVTQSPTHLIKTRGQQVTLRCSSQSGHNTVSWYQQALGQGPQFIFQYYREEENGRGNFPPRFSGLQFPNYSSELNVNALELDDSALYLCASSLDRAGELFFGEGSRLTVL.

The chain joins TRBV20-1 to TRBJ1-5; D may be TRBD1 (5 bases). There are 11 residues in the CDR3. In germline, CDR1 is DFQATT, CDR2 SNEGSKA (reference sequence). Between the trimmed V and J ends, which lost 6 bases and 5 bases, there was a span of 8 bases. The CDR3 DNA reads TGCAGTGCAGGGGTAGATCAGCCCCAGCATTTT. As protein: CSAGVDQPQHF.

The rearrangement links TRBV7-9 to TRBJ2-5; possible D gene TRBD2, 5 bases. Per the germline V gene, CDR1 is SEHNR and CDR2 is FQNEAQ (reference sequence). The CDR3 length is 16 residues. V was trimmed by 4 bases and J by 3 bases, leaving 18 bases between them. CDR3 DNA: TGTGCCAGCAGCTCGCTGACTGAGCACGGGGAAGAGACCCAGTACTTC. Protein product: CASSSLTEHGEETQYF.

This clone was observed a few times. This CDR3 reads CASSGQSYEQYF. The CDR3 DNA reads TGTGCCAGCAGTGGCCAGTCTTACGAGCAGTACTTC. The chain joins TRBV6-1 to TRBJ2-7; no firm D call. From germline, CDR1 is MNHNS and CDR2 SASEGT. The germline V and J ends were trimmed by 4 bases and 4 bases, with 8 bases remaining between them. CDR3 size: 12 residues.

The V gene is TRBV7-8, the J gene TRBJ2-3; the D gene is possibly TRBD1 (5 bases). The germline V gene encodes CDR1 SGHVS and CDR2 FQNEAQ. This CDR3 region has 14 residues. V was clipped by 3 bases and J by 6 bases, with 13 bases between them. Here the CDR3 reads CASSLVGPRDTQYF. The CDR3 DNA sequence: TGTGCCAGCAGCTTGGTGGGGCCCAGGGATACGCAGTATTTT.

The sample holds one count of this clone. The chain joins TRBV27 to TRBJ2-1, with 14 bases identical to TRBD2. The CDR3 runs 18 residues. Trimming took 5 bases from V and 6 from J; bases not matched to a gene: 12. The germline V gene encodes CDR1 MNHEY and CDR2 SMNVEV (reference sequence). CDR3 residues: CASSPLTSGRALGNEQFF. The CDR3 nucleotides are TGTGCCAGCAGTCCCCTGACTAGCGGGAGGGCCTTAGGCAATGAGCAGTTCTTC.

For the CDR3, the DNA is TGTGCCAGCAGCTTAGGGGGCGTCGAGTGGCCAGATACGCAGTATTTT. Translated: CASSLGGVEWPDTQYF. The rearrangement links TRBV11-2 to TRBJ2-3, with D possibly TRBD1 on 5 matching bases. The germline gives CDR1 SGHAT, CDR2 FQNNGV. The CDR3 sequence is 16 residues long. Trimming removed 1 base at V and 4 bases at J, with 15 bases between.

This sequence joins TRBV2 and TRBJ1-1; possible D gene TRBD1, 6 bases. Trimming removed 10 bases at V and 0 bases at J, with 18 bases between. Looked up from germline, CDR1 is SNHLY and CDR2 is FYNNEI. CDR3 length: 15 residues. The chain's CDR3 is CAIGGPPDLNTEAFF. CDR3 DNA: TGTGCCATTGGGGGCCCCCCAGATTTGAACACTGAAGCTTTCTTT.

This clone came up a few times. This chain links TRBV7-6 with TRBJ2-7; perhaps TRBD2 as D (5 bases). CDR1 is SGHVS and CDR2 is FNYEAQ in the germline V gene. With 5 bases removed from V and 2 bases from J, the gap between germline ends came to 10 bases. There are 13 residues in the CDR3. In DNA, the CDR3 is TGTGCCAGCAGCCTGGAGGAAGCCTACGAGCAGTACTTC. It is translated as CASSLEEAYEQYF.

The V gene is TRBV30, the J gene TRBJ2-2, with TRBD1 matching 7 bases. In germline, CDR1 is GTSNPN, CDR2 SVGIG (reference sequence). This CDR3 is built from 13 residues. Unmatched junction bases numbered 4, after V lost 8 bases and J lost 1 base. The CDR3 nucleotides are TGTGCCGGCCGGGACAGGAACACCGGGGAGCTGTTTTTT. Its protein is CAGRDRNTGELFF.

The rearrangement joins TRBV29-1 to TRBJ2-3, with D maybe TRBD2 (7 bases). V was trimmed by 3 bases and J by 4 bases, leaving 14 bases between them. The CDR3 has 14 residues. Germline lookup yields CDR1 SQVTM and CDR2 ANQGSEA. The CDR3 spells CSVELGGGADTQYF. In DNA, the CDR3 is TGCAGCGTTGAGCTAGGGGGAGGGGCAGATACGCAGTATTTT.

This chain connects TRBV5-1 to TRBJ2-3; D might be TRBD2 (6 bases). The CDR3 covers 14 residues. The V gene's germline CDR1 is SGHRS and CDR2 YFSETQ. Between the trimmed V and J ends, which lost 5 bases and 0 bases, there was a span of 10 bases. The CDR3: CASRREGSTDTQYF. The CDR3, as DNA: TGCGCCAGCAGGCGGGAAGGTAGCACAGATACGCAGTATTTT.

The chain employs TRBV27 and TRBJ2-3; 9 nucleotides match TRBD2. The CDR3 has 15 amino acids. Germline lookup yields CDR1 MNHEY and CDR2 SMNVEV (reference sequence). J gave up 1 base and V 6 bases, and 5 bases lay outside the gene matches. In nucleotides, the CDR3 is TGTGCCAGCAGATTAGCGGGAGTGGGCACAGATACGCAGTATTTT. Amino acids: CASRLAGVGTDTQYF.

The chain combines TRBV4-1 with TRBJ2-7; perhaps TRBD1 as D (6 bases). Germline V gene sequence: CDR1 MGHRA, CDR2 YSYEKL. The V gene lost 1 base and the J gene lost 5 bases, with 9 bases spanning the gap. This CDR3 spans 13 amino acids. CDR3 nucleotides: TGCGCCAGCAGCCAAGGGACAGTCCACGAGCAGTACTTC. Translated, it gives CASSQGTVHEQYF.

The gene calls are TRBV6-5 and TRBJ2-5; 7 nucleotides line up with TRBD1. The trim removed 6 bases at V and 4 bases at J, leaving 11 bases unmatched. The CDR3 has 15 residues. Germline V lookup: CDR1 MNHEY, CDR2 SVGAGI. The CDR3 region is CASSPTRDSLETQYF. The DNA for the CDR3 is TGTGCCAGCAGCCCCACAAGGGACAGCCTAGAGACCCAGTACTTC.

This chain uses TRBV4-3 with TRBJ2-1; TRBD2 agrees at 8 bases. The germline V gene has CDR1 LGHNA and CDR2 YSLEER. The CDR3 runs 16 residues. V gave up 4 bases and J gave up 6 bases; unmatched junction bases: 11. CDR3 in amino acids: CASSREGVTSANEQFF. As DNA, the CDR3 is TGCGCCAGCAGCCGCGAGGGGGTGACTAGCGCCAATGAGCAGTTCTTC.

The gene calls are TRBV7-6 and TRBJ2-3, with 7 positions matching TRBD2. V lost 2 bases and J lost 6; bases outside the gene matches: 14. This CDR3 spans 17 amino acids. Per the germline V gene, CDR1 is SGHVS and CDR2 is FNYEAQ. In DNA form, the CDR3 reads TGTGCCAGCAGCTTACAACCCGGGACTACCGACCGGGATACGCAGTATTTT. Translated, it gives CASSLQPGTTDRDTQYF.

For the CDR3, the DNA is TGTGCCAGCAGTGAACGGGGTAGAGGCCAGCCCCAGCATTTT. This encodes CASSERGRGQPQHF. This chain joins TRBV2 and TRBJ1-5; D is undetermined. CDR3 length equals 14 residues. Germline loops: CDR1 SNHLY, CDR2 FYNNEI. The V and J ends lost 2 bases and 7 bases respectively, with 12 bases between them.

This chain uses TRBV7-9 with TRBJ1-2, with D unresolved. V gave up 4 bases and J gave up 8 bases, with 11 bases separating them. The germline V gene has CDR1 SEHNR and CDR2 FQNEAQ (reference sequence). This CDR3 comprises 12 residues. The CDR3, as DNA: TGTGCCAGCAGCTCCCACAGTGGCGGCTACACCTTC. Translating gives CASSSHSGGYTF. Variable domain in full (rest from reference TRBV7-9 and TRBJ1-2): DTGVSQNPRHKITKRGQNVTFRCDPISEHNRLYWYRQTLGQGPEFLTYFQNEAQLEKSRLLSDRFSAERPKGSFSTLEIQRTEQGDSAMYLCASSSHSGGYTFGSGTRLTVV.

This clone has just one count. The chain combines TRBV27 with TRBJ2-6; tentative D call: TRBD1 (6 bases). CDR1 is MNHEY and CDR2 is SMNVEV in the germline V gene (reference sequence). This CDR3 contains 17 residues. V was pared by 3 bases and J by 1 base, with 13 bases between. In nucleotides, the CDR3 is TGTGCCAGCAGTTTCCTACTACAGGGTTCTGGGGCCAACGTCCTGACTTTC. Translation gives CASSFLLQGSGANVLTF.

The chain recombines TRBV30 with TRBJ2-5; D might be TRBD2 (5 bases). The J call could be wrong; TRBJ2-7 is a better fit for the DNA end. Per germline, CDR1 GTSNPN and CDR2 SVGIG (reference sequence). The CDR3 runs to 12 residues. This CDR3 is CAWKSGSYEQYF. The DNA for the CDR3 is TGTGCCTGGAAGTCGGGATCCTACGAGCAGTACTTC.

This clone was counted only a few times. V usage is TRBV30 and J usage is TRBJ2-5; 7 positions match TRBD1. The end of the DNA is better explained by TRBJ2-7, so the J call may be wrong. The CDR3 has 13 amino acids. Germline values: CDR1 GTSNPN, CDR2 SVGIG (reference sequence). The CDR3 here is CAWVSGGSYEQYF. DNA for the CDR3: TGTGCCTGGGTCTCAGGGGGTTCCTACGAGCAGTACTTC.

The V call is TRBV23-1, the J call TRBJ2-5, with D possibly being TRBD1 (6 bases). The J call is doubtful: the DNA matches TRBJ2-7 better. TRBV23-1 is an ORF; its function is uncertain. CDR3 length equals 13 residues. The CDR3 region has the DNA TGCGCCAGCAGTCAAGGGGGCAACTACGAGCAGTACTTC. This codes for CASSQGGNYEQYF.